A single sample gave rise to the 5 T cell receptor beta chains below, sequenced in a study of cytomegalovirus exposure and HLA in healthy donors. The PCR had 60 Vbeta and 13 Jbeta primers. Using immunoSEQ multiplex PCR, the repertoire was profiled, and TCRdb retains in-frame clones only, with some absent. This table lists some 84,000 clones. Source material: PBMCs. These TCRs come from a man aged 50-59 years in good health and CMV-seronegative.

The J gene is TRBJ2-5, the V gene TRBV6-5, with unresolved D. Germline CDR1 and CDR2: MNHEY and SVGAGI. This CDR3 comprises 12 residues. The V gene lost 6 bases and the J gene lost 3 bases, with 8 bases spanning the gap. CDR3 protein: CASSSHKETQYF. DNA of the CDR3: TGTGCCAGCAGCTCCCACAAAGAGACCCAGTACTTC.

This chain joins TRBV27 and TRBJ2-7; TRBD2 aligns across 8 bases. Germline V gives CDR1 MNHEY, CDR2 SMNVEV (reference sequence). The CDR3 covers 13 residues. V trimming: 6 bases; J trimming: 8 bases; junction bases outside the gene matches: 9. The CDR3 sequence: CASSSYGGAQQYF. Here the CDR3 DNA reads TGTGCCAGCAGCAGCTACGGGGGGGCTCAGCAGTACTTC.

The chain uses TRBV5-6 and TRBJ1-1; TRBD1 aligns across 10 bases. Germline V gene data show CDR1 as SGHDT and CDR2 as YYEEEE. This CDR3 region has 13 residues. After removal of 2 bases from V and 6 bases from J, the junction contained 1 base not matched to a gene. The DNA for the CDR3 is TGTGCCAGCAGCTTAGGACAGGGGGCTGAAGCTTTCTTT. Translated: CASSLGQGAEAFF.

V usage is TRBV7-9 and J usage is TRBJ1-2; 9 positions match TRBD1. The germline V gene encodes CDR1 SEHNR and CDR2 FQNEAQ (reference sequence). The CDR3 covers 15 residues. After removal of 2 bases from V and 6 bases from J, the junction contained 7 bases not matched to a gene. DNA for the CDR3: TGTGCCAGCAGCTTAACTCTACAGGGGGCGAATGGCTACACCTTC. Its protein is CASSLTLQGANGYTF.

The rearrangement links TRBV7-9 to TRBJ2-2, with D tentatively TRBD1 (5 bases). The CDR3 sequence is 12 residues long. From germline, CDR1 is SEHNR and CDR2 FQNEAQ (reference sequence). V gave up 10 bases and J gave up 5 bases, with 11 bases separating them. CDR3 sequence (DNA): TGTGCCACACCAGGGCAAACCGGGGAGCTGTTTTTT. Its translation: CATPGQTGELFF.